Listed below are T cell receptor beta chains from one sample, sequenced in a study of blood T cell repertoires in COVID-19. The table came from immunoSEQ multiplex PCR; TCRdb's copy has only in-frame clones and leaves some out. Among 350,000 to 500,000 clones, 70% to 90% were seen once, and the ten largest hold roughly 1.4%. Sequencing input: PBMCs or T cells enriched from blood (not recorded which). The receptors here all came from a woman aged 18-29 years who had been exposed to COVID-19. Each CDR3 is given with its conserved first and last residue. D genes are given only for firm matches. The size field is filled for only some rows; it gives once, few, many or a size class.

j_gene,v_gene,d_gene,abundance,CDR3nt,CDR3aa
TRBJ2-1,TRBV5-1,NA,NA,TGCGCCAGCAGCCGGGGTTTCGCAGGTTATCTTGGCAATGAGCAGTTCTTC,CASSRGFAGYLGNEQFF
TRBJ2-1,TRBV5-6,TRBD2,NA,TGTGCCAGCAGCTTGGACGGCGGGAGGGCGTATGAGCAGTTCTTC,CASSLDGGRAYEQFF
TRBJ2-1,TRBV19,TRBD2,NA,TGTGCCAGTAGTATAACCAGCGGGGGGGCTTTTCCCGAGCAGTTCTTC,CASSITSGGAFPEQFF
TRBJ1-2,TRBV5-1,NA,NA,TGCGCCAGCAGCCCTAACCCCAGACAGTTCTATGGCTACACCTTC,CASSPNPRQFYGYTF
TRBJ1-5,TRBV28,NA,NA,TGTGCCAGCACCCTCAGGGGCAGGGTTTCGCATTTT,CASTLRGRVSHF
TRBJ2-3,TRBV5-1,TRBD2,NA,TGCGCCAGCAGCTTGGACATACTAGCGGTTAGCACAGATACGCAGTATTTT,CASSLDILAVSTDTQYF
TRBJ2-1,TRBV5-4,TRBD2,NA,TGTGCCAGCAGCTTGGGTGGGGGGGGTTATGAGCAGTTCTTC,CASSLGGGGYEQFF
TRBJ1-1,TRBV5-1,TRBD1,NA,TGCGCCAGCAGAGGACAGGATAACACTGAAGCTTTCTTT,CASRGQDNTEAFF
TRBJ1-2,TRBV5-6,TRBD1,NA,TGTGCCAGCAGCTTGAGGCGACAGGGGACGGGCTACACCTTC,CASSLRRQGTGYTF
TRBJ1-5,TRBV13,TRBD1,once,TGTGCCAGCAGCTTATCCCCAGGGGGGAGTCAGCCCCAGCATTTT,CASSLSPGGSQPQHF
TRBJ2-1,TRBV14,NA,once,TGTGCCAGCAGCCAAGATCACCAAGCGAATGAGCAGTTCTTC,CASSQDHQANEQFF
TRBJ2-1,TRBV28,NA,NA,TGTGCCAGCAGTTTACTAGCTAGGGATGAGCAGTTCTTC,CASSLLARDEQFF
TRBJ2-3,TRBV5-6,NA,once,TGTGCCACTCTAAGATGGGGGGGCCTAGAAGATACGCAGTATTTT,CATLRWGGLEDTQYF
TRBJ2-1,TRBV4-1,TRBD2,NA,TGCGCCAGCAGCCATCGACTAGCGGGTACCCCGGGGTACAATGAGCAGTTCTTC,CASSHRLAGTPGYNEQFF
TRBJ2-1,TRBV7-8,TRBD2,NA,TGTGCCAGCAGCTTCAAAAGCGGGAGAACTGAGCAGTTCTTC,CASSFKSGRTEQFF
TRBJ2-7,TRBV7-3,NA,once,TGTGCCAGCAGCCCCCGGACACTTTACGAGCAGTACTTC,CASSPRTLYEQYF
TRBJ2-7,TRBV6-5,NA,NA,TGTGCCAGCAGTCGTGAGCGGGTGGGCTACGAGCAGTACTTC,CASSRERVGYEQYF
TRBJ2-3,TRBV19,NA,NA,TGTGCCAGTAATCCTAGCGCCGACGGAGATACGCAGTATTTT,CASNPSADGDTQYF
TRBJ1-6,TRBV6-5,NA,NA,TGTGCCACTCTGAGCCGGGGGGGCAATTCACCCCTCCACTTT,CATLSRGGNSPLHF
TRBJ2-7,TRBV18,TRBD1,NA,TGTGCCAGCTCACGGGACAGCTTATCCTACGAGCAGTACTTC,CASSRDSLSYEQYF
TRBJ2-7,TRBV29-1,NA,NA,TGCAGCGTTTCGCCAGGACTTTCCTACGAGCAGTACTTC,CSVSPGLSYEQYF
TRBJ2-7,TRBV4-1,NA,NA,TGCGCCAGCAGCCCCGACAGCTACGAGCAGTACTTC,CASSPDSYEQYF
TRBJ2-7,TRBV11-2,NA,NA,TGTGCCAGCAGCTTAGGTCACAGGGTTTCCTACGAGCAGTACTTC,CASSLGHRVSYEQYF
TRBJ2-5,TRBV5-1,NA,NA,TGCGCCAGCAGCTTGCAGGGGCTGAGGGAGACCCAGTACTTC,CASSLQGLRETQYF
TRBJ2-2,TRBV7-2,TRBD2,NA,TGTGCCAGCAGCTTAGGACTAGCGGGACTCGCGAACACCGGGGAGCTGTTTTTT,CASSLGLAGLANTGELFF
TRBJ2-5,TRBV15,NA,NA,TGTGCCACCAGCAGTCTAGTGGAGACCCAGTACTTC,CATSSLVETQYF
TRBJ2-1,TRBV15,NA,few,TGTGCCACCAGCACCCTAGCGCCACTATCGGACAATGAGCAGTTCTTC,CATSTLAPLSDNEQFF
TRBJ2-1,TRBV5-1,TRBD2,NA,TGCGCCAGCCCGCCCCCCCGGGGACTAGCGGTTAACAATGAGCAGTTCTTC,CASPPPRGLAVNNEQFF
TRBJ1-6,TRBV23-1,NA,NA,TGCGCCAGCAGTCCTACAGGGTGGGGCTCCTATAATTCACCCCTCCACTTT,CASSPTGWGSYNSPLHF
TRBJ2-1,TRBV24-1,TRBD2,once,TGTGCCACCAGTGATGTAAACATCGGACTAGCGGGAGGGCCAGTAGATGAGCAGTTCTTC,CATSDVNIGLAGGPVDEQFF
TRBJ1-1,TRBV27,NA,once,TGTGCCAGCAGTTCTTTGGGCGGGCGGGCTTTCTTT,CASSSLGGRAFF
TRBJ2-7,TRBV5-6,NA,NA,TGTGCCAGCAGCTTGGCCGCCCCCGAAGTAGCCTACGAGCAGTACTTC,CASSLAAPEVAYEQYF
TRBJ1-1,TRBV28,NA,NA,TGTGCCAGCAAGTACGGGGTTTCGGGCACTGAAGCTTTCTTT,CASKYGVSGTEAFF
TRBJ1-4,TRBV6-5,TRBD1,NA,TGTGCCAGCAGTTCACCTGGGACAGGGAAAGAAAAACTGTTTTTT,CASSSPGTGKEKLFF
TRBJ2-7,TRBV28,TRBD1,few,TGTGCCAGCAGTACGGGGGGACAGGGTTACGAGCAGTACTTC,CASSTGGQGYEQYF
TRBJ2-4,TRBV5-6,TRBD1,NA,TGTGCCAGCAGCTGGACAGGGTCCAAAAACATTCAGTACTTC,CASSWTGSKNIQYF
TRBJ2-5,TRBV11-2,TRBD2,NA,TGTGCCAGCAGCTTAGGGCCTAGCGGGAGTGAGACCCAGTACTTC,CASSLGPSGSETQYF
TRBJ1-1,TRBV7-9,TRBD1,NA,TGTGCCAGCAGCCTGATGGGACAGATGAACACTGAAGCTTTCTTT,CASSLMGQMNTEAFF
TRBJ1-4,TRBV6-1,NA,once,TGTGCCAGCAGTTCCGCGGCTCAAACTAATGAAAAACTGTTTTTT,CASSSAAQTNEKLFF
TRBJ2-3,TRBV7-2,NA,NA,TGTGCCAGCAGCAATAAAGATACGCAGTATTTT,CASSNKDTQYF
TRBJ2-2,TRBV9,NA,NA,TGTGCCAGCAGCCCTGCCGGCGGGGAGCTGTTTTTT,CASSPAGGELFF
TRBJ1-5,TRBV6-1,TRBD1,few,TGTGCCAGCAGCCGGGACAGGGGCAATCAGCCCCAGCATTTT,CASSRDRGNQPQHF
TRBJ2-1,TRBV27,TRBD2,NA,TGTGCCAGCAGTGCCGGGACTAGCGGGAGCAACGAGCAGTTCTTC,CASSAGTSGSNEQFF
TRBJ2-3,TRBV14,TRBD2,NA,TGTGCCAGCAGCCAGACCGTAGCGGGAGGGATTACAGATACGCAGTATTTT,CASSQTVAGGITDTQYF
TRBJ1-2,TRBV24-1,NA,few,TGTGCCACCAGTGATACAAGACAGGTTTTTAATGGCTACACCTTC,CATSDTRQVFNGYTF
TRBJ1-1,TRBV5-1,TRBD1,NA,TGCGCCAGTGCGGGACAGGGAGGAACTGAAGCTTTCTTT,CASAGQGGTEAFF
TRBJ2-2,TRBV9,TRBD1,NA,TGTGCCAGCAGCGTAGGTTGGGACAGGGGGCGTACCGGGGAGCTGTTTTTT,CASSVGWDRGRTGELFF
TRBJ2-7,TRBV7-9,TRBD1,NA,TGTGCCAGCAGCCGGGGACAGAATCCCTACGAGCAGTACTTC,CASSRGQNPYEQYF
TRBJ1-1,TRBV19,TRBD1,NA,TGTGCCAGTAGTCCGGGGACAGGGGGGGTCACTGAAGCTTTCTTT,CASSPGTGGVTEAFF
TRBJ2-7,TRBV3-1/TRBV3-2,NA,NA,TGTGCCAGCAGCCAAAAACTTTACTACGAGCAGTACTTC,CASSQKLYYEQYF
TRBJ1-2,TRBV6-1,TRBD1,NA,TGTGCCAGCAGTGCAGATCCGGGACAGGGGAACTATGGCTACACCTTC,CASSADPGQGNYGYTF
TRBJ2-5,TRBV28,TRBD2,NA,TGTGCCAGCAGTTTATTCCGACTGGGGGGGGGAAGACGAGAGACCCAGTACTTC,CASSLFRLGGGRRETQYF
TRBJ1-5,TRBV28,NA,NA,TGTGCCAGCAGTTTGGGCAGGAATCAGCCCCAGCATTTT,CASSLGRNQPQHF
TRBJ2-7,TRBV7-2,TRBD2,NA,TGTGCCAGCAGCTTAGCTCCGACTAGCGGATCCTACGAGCAGTACTTC,CASSLAPTSGSYEQYF
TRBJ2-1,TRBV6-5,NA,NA,TGTGCCAGCAGTTGGGAGTTAGCGGTCGGCAATGAGCAGTTCTTC,CASSWELAVGNEQFF
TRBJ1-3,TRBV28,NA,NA,TGTGCCAGCAGTTTCCTCTCTGGAAACACCATATATTTT,CASSFLSGNTIYF
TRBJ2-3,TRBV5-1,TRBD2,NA,TGCGCCAGCAGCTGGCCTAGGGAGGGCGATGACACAGATACGCAGTATTTT,CASSWPREGDDTDTQYF
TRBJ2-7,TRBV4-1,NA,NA,TGCGCCAGCAGCCAAGAAGGTGGCTGGCGGGGGCCCTACGAGCAGTACTTC,CASSQEGGWRGPYEQYF
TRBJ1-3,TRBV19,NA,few,TGTGCCAGTCAGGGTTCTGGAAACACCATATATTTT,CASQGSGNTIYF